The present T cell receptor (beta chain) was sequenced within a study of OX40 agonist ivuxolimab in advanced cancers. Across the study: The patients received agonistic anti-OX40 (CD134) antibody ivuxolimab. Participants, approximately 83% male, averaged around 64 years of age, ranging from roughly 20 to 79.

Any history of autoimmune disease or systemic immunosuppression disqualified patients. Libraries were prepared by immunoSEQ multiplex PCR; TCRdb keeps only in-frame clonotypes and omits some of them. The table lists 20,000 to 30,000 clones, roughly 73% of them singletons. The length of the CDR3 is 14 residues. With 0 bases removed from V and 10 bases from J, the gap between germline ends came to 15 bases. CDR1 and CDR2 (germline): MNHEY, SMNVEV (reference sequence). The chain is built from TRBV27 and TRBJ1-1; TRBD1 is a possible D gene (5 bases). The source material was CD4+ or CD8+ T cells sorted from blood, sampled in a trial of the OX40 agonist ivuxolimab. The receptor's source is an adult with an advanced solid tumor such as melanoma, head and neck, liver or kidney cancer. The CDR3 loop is CASSLSGDLGGAFF. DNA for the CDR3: TGTGCCAGCAGTTTATCCGGGGACCTGGGAGGAGCTTTCTTT.